These 8 T cell receptor beta chains were sequenced from one sample in a study of blood T cell repertoires in COVID-19. Clones were sequenced by immunoSEQ multiplex PCR, and TCRdb holds only the in-frame ones, with some missing. The table records fewer than 90,000 clones, approximately 90% of them present only once. The sequenced sample consisted of peripheral blood. The receptors originated from an elderly woman with active COVID-19.

The count of this clone is one. V gene TRBV28 combines with J gene TRBJ1-2; 10 nucleotides line up with TRBD1. With 4 bases clipped from V and 6 bases from J, the junction kept 11 bases outside the gene matches. This CDR3 is built from 16 residues. Germline V CDR1 and CDR2: MDHEN, SYDVKM. The CDR3 reads CASSSPTGGAEDGYTF. The CDR3 bases are TGTGCCAGCAGTTCCCCGACAGGGGGCGCGGAGGATGGCTACACCTTC.

The rearrangement links TRBV18 to TRBJ2-7; 9 bases are shared with TRBD1. This CDR3 spans 15 amino acids. V dropped 6 bases and J dropped 6; count of bases not matched to a gene: 12. Germline V gives CDR1 KGHSH, CDR2 LQKENI. This CDR3 reads CASSPRTGDPLEQYF. The CDR3 DNA reads as TGTGCCAGCTCCCCGCGGACAGGGGATCCCCTCGAGCAGTACTTC.

This rearrangement joins TRBV29-1 to TRBJ2-5; 12 positions match TRBD2. The CDR3 spans 14 residues. CDR1 and CDR2 (germline): SQVTM, ANQGSEA. V was clipped by 4 bases and J by 5 bases; unmatched bases: 5. CDR3 protein: CSVVLAGGWETQYF. CDR3 nucleotides: TGCAGCGTTGTACTAGCGGGAGGCTGGGAGACCCAGTACTTC.

The chain combines TRBV10-3 with TRBJ1-2, with D possibly being TRBD1 (5 bases). Per the germline V gene, CDR1 is ENHRY and CDR2 is SYGVKD. There are 12 residues in the CDR3. Trimming removed 8 bases at V and 6 bases at J, with 13 bases between. The CDR3 nucleotides are TGTGCCATCGTGGGGGGTGAGGATGGCTACACCTTC. Amino acids: CAIVGGEDGYTF.

J is TRBJ2-1 and V is TRBV24-1, with 12 bases matching TRBD2. After removal of 1 base from V and 9 bases from J, the junction contained 9 bases not matched to a gene. CDR1 is KGHDR and CDR2 is SFDVKD in the germline V gene. The CDR3 runs to 17 residues. DNA for the CDR3: TGTGCCACCAGTGATTTAGGTCGGACTAGCGGGGCGGGTGAGCAGTTCTTC. It yields the protein CATSDLGRTSGAGEQFF.

V usage is TRBV5-5 and J usage is TRBJ2-7; D not resolved. Trimming shortened V by 4 bases and J by 6 bases, and 8 bases separated the two germline ends. This CDR3 is 11 amino acids long. The V gene's germline CDR1 is SGHKS and CDR2 YYEKEE (reference sequence). CDR3 sequence reads: CASSDRVEQYF. CDR3 sequence (DNA): TGTGCCAGCAGCGACCGGGTCGAGCAGTACTTC. The whole variable domain, filled in from reference TRBV5-5 and TRBJ2-7, reads DAGVTQSPTHLIKTRGQQVTLRCSPISGHKSVSWYQQVLGQGPQFIFQYYEKEERGRGNFPDRFSARQFPNYSSELNVNALLLGDSALYLCASSDRVEQYFGPGTRLTVT.

The CDR3 spells CASSQDYKRTEAFF. CDR3 bases: TGTGCCAGCAGCCAGGACTACAAGAGAACTGAAGCTTTCTTT. The V call is TRBV14, the J call TRBJ1-1, with unresolved D. CDR1 SGHDN and CDR2 FVKESK come from the germline V gene. The CDR3 spans 14 residues. Trimming cost V 3 bases and J 5 bases, with 13 bases left between them.

The chain recombines TRBV3-1 (or the pseudogene TRBV3-2) with TRBJ1-4; 9 bases fit TRBD1. V shed 6 bases and J 8 bases; nucleotides not matched to a gene: 7. Looked up from germline, CDR1 is LGHDT and CDR2 is YNNKEL (reference sequence). The CDR3 is 14 residues long. The CDR3: CASSHRGQSEKLFF. For the CDR3, the DNA is TGTGCCAGCAGTCACAGGGGGCAGTCCGAAAAACTGTTTTTT.